This entry is about one TCR beta chain. Its antigen is unidentified. This entry belongs to a study of blood T cells in healthy people across ages. As for the study in general: With template switching, about one barcoded beta molecule was captured per two T cells. Whole-study findings and limits: Across samples, TCR beta diversity tracked strongly with naive T cell percentage. Age advanced and TCR beta diversity per million T cells fell, roughly linearly.

CDR1 and CDR2 (germline): LGHDT, YNNKEL (reference sequence). The CDR3 consists of 15 residues. Using a J-beta primer mix together with a sample-barcoded 5' primer, a second PCR was run for roughly 7 to 12 cycles. TCRdb re-derived calls from the 5' RACE reads in MiXCR, one entry per CDR3 protein. Among some 1,500,000 distinct CDR3 sequences, roughly 43% were seen once, and the ten largest hold more than 4%. At least 6.5 million PBMCs were isolated per sample. This chain links TRBV3-1 with TRBJ2-4; 9 bases are a match to TRBD1. Matching the DNA end better, TRBJ2-5 makes the J call doubtful. The source of this sequence is a young woman in good health. The sample comprised blood. CDR3 in amino acids: CASSQGDRVFGTQYF. The CDR3 DNA reads TGTGCCAGCAGCCAAGGGGACAGGGTGTTCGGGACCCAGTACTTC.